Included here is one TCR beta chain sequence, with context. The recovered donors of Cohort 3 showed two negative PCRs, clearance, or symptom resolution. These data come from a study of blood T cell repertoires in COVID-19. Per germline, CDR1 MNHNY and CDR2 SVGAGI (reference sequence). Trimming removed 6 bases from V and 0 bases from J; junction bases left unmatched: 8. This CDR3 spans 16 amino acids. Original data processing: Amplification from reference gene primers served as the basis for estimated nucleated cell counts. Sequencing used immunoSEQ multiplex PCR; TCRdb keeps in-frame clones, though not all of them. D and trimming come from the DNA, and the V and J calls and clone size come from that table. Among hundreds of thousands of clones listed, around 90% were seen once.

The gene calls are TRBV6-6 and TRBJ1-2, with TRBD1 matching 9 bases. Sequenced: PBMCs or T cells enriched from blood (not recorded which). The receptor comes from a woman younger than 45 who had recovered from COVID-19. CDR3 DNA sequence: TGTGCCAGCAGCCAAGGGACAGGGAGAGCTAACTATGGCTACACCTTC. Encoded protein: CASSQGTGRANYGYTF.